This T cell receptor beta chain came from a study of identical twins. MiXCR, applied by TCRdb to the 5' RACE reads, yields one record per CDR3 protein. The sample has about 890,000 distinct CDR3 sequences, roughly an eighth seen once. This clonotype was picked up a small number of times. Its antigen is currently unknown. Broader study findings: Its conclusions, products of cross-sectional statistical analysis, did not come from following the same donors. Fewer insertions marked abundant cord blood beta clonotypes; young adult naive trended weakly, memory not at all. Out-of-frame beta chain sequences displayed weaker excess sharing between twins.

V lost 1 base and J 9 bases, leaving 13 bases between the germline ends. The CDR3 totals 14 residues. Germline CDR1 reads MDHEN; CDR2 reads SYDVKM. This sample was also put to use in a study of yellow fever vaccine responses in identical twins.

The J gene is TRBJ1-3, the V gene TRBV28; D is uncertain. Sequencing input: PBMCs. This TCR was recovered from a woman aged 18-35 years in good health. CDR3 DNA sequence: TGTGCCAGCAGTTTATCGCCTTCCGGAGGCACCATATATTTT. It translates to CASSLSPSGGTIYF.